The T cell receptor beta chain described here comes from a study of sequential checkpoint blockade in melanoma. Between the trimmed V and J ends, which lost 4 bases and 2 bases, there was a span of 13 bases. CDR1 is MNHEY and CDR2 is SVGAGI in the germline V gene. The CDR3 consists of 15 residues. Specified treatment: randomized to nivolumab then ipilimumab (arm A) or the reverse (arm B). Clones were read by immunoSEQ multiplex PCR, and TCRdb kept only the in-frame ones, dropping some. This sample has about 21,000 clones, with roughly 82% found just once. This rearrangement joins TRBV6-5 to TRBJ2-3; D perhaps matches TRBD1 (6 bases). The input for sequencing was CD8+ T cells sorted from blood (inferred from file names), taken from a patient given nivolumab and ipilimumab in sequence. The sequence derives from a human donor with melanoma. CDR3 coding DNA: TGTGCCAGCAGTTCAACAGGGATACACACAGATACGCAGTATTTT. This translates into CASSSTGIHTDTQYF.